Listed here are 4 T cell receptor beta chains from one sample, sequenced in a study of blood T cell repertoires in COVID-19. The assay was immunoSEQ multiplex PCR, and TCRdb's table has in-frame clones only and misses some. The data show about 300,000 clones, 80% to 90% seen once. Material: peripheral blood. These receptors all stem from a woman aged 50 to 65 with acute or convalescent COVID-19.

This clone showed up many times. V usage is TRBV18 and J usage is TRBJ2-3; 8 nucleotides match TRBD1. The CDR3 loop spans 15 amino acids. Trimming cost V 5 bases and J 2 bases; bases outside gene matches: 6. The germline V gene has CDR1 KGHSH and CDR2 LQKENI. In DNA, the CDR3 is TGTGCCAGCTCAAGAGGACAGGGTAACACAGATACGCAGTATTTT. Protein product: CASSRGQGNTDTQYF. Using reference TRBV18 and TRBJ2-3 for the parts outside the CDR3, the full variable domain is NAGVMQNPRHLVRRRGQEARLRCSPMKGHSHVYWYRQLPEEGLKFMVYLQKENIIDESGMPKERFSAEFPKEGPSILRIQQVVRGDSAAYFCASSRGQGNTDTQYFGPGTRLTVL.

V is TRBV30 and J is TRBJ1-4; TRBD1 matches 7 bases. This CDR3 is built from 15 residues. V was clipped by 3 bases and J by 0 bases; unmatched bases: 4. Germline V gene data show CDR1 as GTSNPN and CDR2 as SVGIG (reference sequence). CDR3: CAWRTGQPTNEKLFF. The CDR3 DNA follows: TGTGCCTGGAGAACGGGACAGCCAACTAATGAAAAACTGTTTTTT.

There are a few counts of this clone. The rearrangement links TRBV21-1 to TRBJ2-1; the table assigns TRBD2, which was not confirmed against the DNA. TRBV21-1 is a known pseudogene. There are 17 residues in the CDR3. The CDR3 DNA reads TGTGCCAGCAGCAAAGACGAGAAGCCCCGATATCCCAATGAGCAGTTCTTC. Translated, it gives CASSKDEKPRYPNEQFF.

CDR3 bases: TGTGCCTGGAGGCCCTCGGGACTTTCACCGACACCCCTCCACTTT. Protein product: CAWRPSGLSPTPLHF. The chain employs TRBV30 and TRBJ1-6; the D gene is possibly TRBD1 (5 bases). This CDR3 has 15 residues. Germline V lookup: CDR1 GTSNPN, CDR2 SVGIG (reference sequence). Trimming left V 3 bases short and J 11 bases short, with 20 bases between.